This TCR beta chain was identified in a study of T cell repertoires in cytomegalovirus infection (dated by TCRdb to between 2017 and 2020). In terms of the full investigation: The HLA type of each donor mattered for the analysis, because public TCR beta signatures pointed to carriage of CMV infection along with the matching HLA type.

This clonotype has a count of ten or more. Its binding antigen is unknown. It has no much larger one-base neighbor in the sample; base qualities were not kept. The sequencer was an Illumina HiSeq 1500. Clones were called with MiXCR by TCRdb after fastp trimmed the public reads at Q25, and only in-frame beta chains were retained. Each entry merges the rows of one CDR3 protein and shows their most common DNA and genes. The sample yields 55,000 to 85,000 distinct CDR3 sequences; 3% to 4% were counted once. Roughly 22% of the sample is held by the ten biggest clonotypes. Paper-wide results and their limitations: In both this cohort and an independent roughly 400-donor cohort, the cumulative frequency of public TCR beta family members distinguished carriers of CMV infection plus the relevant HLA type. The ex vivo response was dominated by HLA-C-restricted CMV-specific TCR beta clonotypes, and the single most frequent clonotype in two of eight donors was supplied by these HLA-C-restricted clonotypes.

The material sequenced was PBMCs. This TCR was recovered from a human donor in good health (CMV status not recorded). Some clones in this sample may be carry-over from other donors' samples.

The DNA is TGTGCCAGCAGCCAATCGACAGAGGCTTTCTTT. It is translated as CASSQSTEAFF. The chain is made from TRBV7-6 and TRBJ1-1; TRBD1 is possibly the D segment (5 matching bases). The CDR3 runs 11 residues from the cysteine to the phenylalanine. The read is trimmed to its CDR3 DNA, 33 bases read in frame from base 1. The germline V gene sets CDR1 to SGHVS and CDR2 to FNYEAQ. V sheds 5 bases and J sheds 11 bases, leaving 12 bases between their ends.